The rows below give T cell receptor beta chains drawn from one sample of a study of blood T cells in healthy people across ages. From the 5' RACE reads, TCRdb called clonotypes with MiXCR, one entry per CDR3 protein. The profile shows about 1.4 million distinct CDR3 sequences, approximately 59% of them singletons. Specimen: blood. The receptors derive from a man aged 18-30 years in good health. Both conserved end residues are part of each CDR3. D genes are given only for firm matches. The size of a clone is reported for some rows only, either as once, few or many, or as a class for expanded clones.

d_call	v_call	clone_size	j_call	cdr3_aa	cdr3_nt
TRBD1	TRBV28	NA	TRBJ2-3	CASTRTGTGVTDTQYF	TGTGCCAGCACCCGAACCGGGACAGGGGTCACAGATACGCAGTATTTT
NA	TRBV4-1	NA	TRBJ2-7	CASSQDPGGASAGTSYEQYF	TGCGCCAGCAGCCAAGATCCCGGAGGGGCTAGCGCGGGTACCTCCTACGAGCAGTACTTC
NA	TRBV6-5	NA	TRBJ1-1	CASSYSRHQNTEAFF	TGTGCCAGCAGTTACTCGAGACATCAGAACACTGAAGCTTTCTTT
NA	TRBV20-1	few	TRBJ2-4	CSAPTRPLAKNIQYF	TGCAGTGCCCCTACTCGTCCCTTAGCCAAAAACATTCAGTACTTC
NA	TRBV2	NA	TRBJ2-1	CASSDIVIQQFF	TGTGCCAGCAGTGATATAGTGATACAGCAGTTCTTC
TRBD1	TRBV20-1	NA	TRBJ2-7	CSAYTGDEQYF	TGCAGTGCTTATACAGGGGACGAGCAGTACTTC
NA	TRBV27	NA	TRBJ1-5	CASSLSASYSNQPQHF	TGTGCCAGCAGTTTATCTGCCAGTTATAGCAATCAGCCCCAGCATTTT
NA	TRBV27	NA	TRBJ2-7	CASSSGQKTHEQYF	TGTGCCAGCAGTAGCGGACAGAAAACTCATGAGCAGTACTTC
TRBD2	TRBV27	NA	TRBJ2-1	CASSQPGLEIDNEQFF	TGTGCCAGCAGTCAACCGGGACTAGAGATTGACAATGAGCAGTTCTTC
NA	TRBV5-1	NA	TRBJ2-2	CASSFGTLVNTGELFF	TGCGCCAGCAGCTTCGGTACGCTCGTTAACACCGGGGAGCTGTTTTTT
NA	TRBV2	NA	TRBJ2-1	CASTENEQFF	TGTGCCAGCACAGAAAATGAGCAGTTCTTC
NA	TRBV4-1	many	TRBJ2-7	CASSQGTEQYF	TGTGCCAGCAGCCAGGGAACCGAGCAGTACTTC
NA	TRBV5-6	NA	TRBJ2-1	CASSLLGDSYNEQFF	TGTGCCAGCAGCTTGCTCGGGGACTCCTACAATGAGCAGTTCTTC
TRBD1	TRBV5-5	NA	TRBJ1-2	CASSLRQGFIYGYTF	TGTGCCAGCAGCCTAAGACAGGGGTTTATCTATGGCTACACCTTC
TRBD2	TRBV20-1	NA	TRBJ2-3	CSAPRAGEVSDTQYF	TGCAGTGCTCCACGAGCGGGAGAGGTGTCAGATACGCAGTATTTT
NA	TRBV29-1	NA	TRBJ1-2	CSVYSPATNYGYTF	TGCAGCGTTTACTCCCCAGCCACGAACTATGGCTACACCTTC
TRBD2	TRBV4-3	once	TRBJ2-1	CASSQEAVAGGYIDNEQFF	TGCGCCAGCAGCCAAGAGGCTGTGGCGGGGGGGTACATCGACAATGAGCAGTTCTTC
TRBD1	TRBV20-1	few	TRBJ1-5	CSASRDRGQQGQPQHF	TGCAGTGCTTCCCGGGACAGGGGGCAGCAAGGTCAGCCCCAGCATTTT
TRBD2	TRBV20-1	once	TRBJ2-7	CSARTAGVSYNEQYF	TGCAGTGCTAGAACCGCGGGGGTCTCCTACAATGAGCAGTACTTC
NA	TRBV6-1	once	TRBJ2-1	CASSGVRAVSYNEQFF	TGTGCCAGCAGTGGGGTTCGTGCTGTGTCCTACAATGAGCAGTTCTTC
NA	TRBV12-3/TRBV12-4	NA	TRBJ2-7	CASARDGYEQYF	TGTGCCAGCGCCAGGGATGGCTACGAGCAGTACTTC
TRBD1	TRBV4-1	NA	TRBJ1-2	CASSLDRTIRVHGYTF	TGCGCCAGCAGCCTGGACAGGACGATCCGAGTACATGGCTACACCTTC
TRBD2	TRBV18	once	TRBJ2-1	CASSPPSGLGAGEQFF	TGTGCCAGCTCACCACCCTCTGGACTAGGGGCGGGTGAGCAGTTCTTC
NA	TRBV2	NA	TRBJ2-2	CASGTLLRELFF	TGTGCCAGCGGGACACTACTCCGGGAGCTGTTTTTT
TRBD2	TRBV3-1	once	TRBJ2-5	CASSLARGRGGETQYF	TGTGCCAGCAGCCTCGCCCGCGGGAGGGGTGGTGAGACCCAGTACTTC
NA	TRBV27	few	TRBJ2-4	CASSVGSGNIQYF	TGTGCCAGCAGTGTTGGTAGCGGAAACATTCAGTACTTC
TRBD1	TRBV2	NA	TRBJ1-2	CASMGTGVGYTF	TGTGCCAGCATGGGGACAGGGGTAGGCTACACCTTC
NA	TRBV12-3/TRBV12-4	NA	TRBJ1-4	CASSIRPTNEKLFF	TGTGCCAGCAGTATCAGACCGACTAATGAAAAACTGTTTTTT
NA	TRBV7-2	few	TRBJ2-7	CASSSRIGEQYF	TGTGCCAGCAGCTCCAGGATTGGCGAGCAGTACTTC
TRBD2	TRBV27	few	TRBJ2-7	CASSFRLAGIHEQYF	TGTGCCAGCAGTTTTCGACTAGCGGGTATACACGAGCAGTACTTC
NA	TRBV12-3/TRBV12-4	NA	TRBJ1-2	CASSFRLSGGGYGYTF	TGTGCCAGCAGTTTTAGGCTTTCGGGGGGCGGATATGGCTACACCTTC
NA	TRBV10-3	NA	TRBJ2-6	CAIRGNSGANVLTF	TGTGCCATCAGGGGGAACTCTGGGGCCAACGTCCTGACTTTC
NA	TRBV4-1	NA	TRBJ1-6	CASSRRGGQPASPLHF	TGCGCCAGCAGCCGGCGTGGCGGACAGCCTGCTTCACCCCTCCACTTT
TRBD2	TRBV5-6	NA	TRBJ2-5	CASSWTSKMLGETQYF	TGTGCCAGCAGCTGGACTAGCAAAATGTTGGGAGAGACCCAGTACTTC
NA	TRBV27	few	TRBJ2-1	CASSFFRDKWFF	TGTGCCAGCAGTTTCTTTCGGGACAAGTGGTTCTTC
NA	TRBV27	NA	TRBJ1-1	CASSFFGGTEAFF	TGTGCCAGCAGTTTCTTTGGTGGCACTGAAGCTTTCTTT
NA	TRBV20-1	NA	TRBJ2-7	CSATDISYEQYF	TGCAGTGCGACGGACATCTCCTACGAGCAGTACTTC
NA	TRBV2	NA	TRBJ1-1	CASSDVSLNTEAFF	TGTGCCAGCAGTGATGTCAGCCTGAACACTGAAGCTTTCTTT
NA	TRBV2	few	TRBJ2-6	CASSVNRAPAGANVLTF	TGTGCCAGCAGTGTGAACAGGGCCCCGGCTGGGGCCAACGTCCTGACTTTC
NA	TRBV20-1	NA	TRBJ2-5	CSAPSVRGAGWETQYF	TGCAGTGCCCCATCGGTTCGGGGTGCCGGTTGGGAGACCCAGTACTTC
NA	TRBV29-1	NA	TRBJ2-1	CSVTETYNEQFF	TGCAGCGTAACAGAGACCTACAATGAGCAGTTCTTC
NA	TRBV6-2/TRBV6-3	NA	TRBJ2-1	CASSYPAGRPYNEQFF	TGTGCCAGCAGTTACCCGGCAGGGCGTCCCTACAATGAGCAGTTCTTC
TRBD2	TRBV4-1	few	TRBJ2-1	CASSSEAGGKYNEQFF	TGCGCCAGCAGCTCCGAAGCGGGGGGGAAATACAATGAGCAGTTCTTC
NA	TRBV4-1	NA	TRBJ1-2	CASIQEEGTIKDTF	TGCGCCAGCATCCAAGAAGAAGGGACTATAAAGGACACCTTC
NA	TRBV29-1	NA	TRBJ2-5	CSVEREGRETQYF	TGCAGCGTTGAGAGGGAAGGAAGAGAGACCCAGTACTTC
TRBD2	TRBV7-9	NA	TRBJ2-1	CASSLVIGPSGGPHNEQFF	TGTGCCAGCAGCTTAGTCATAGGTCCTAGCGGGGGGCCACACAATGAGCAGTTCTTC
NA	TRBV4-1	NA	TRBJ2-7	CASSQGSFNSYEQYF	TGCGCCAGCAGCCAAGGTTCCTTTAACTCCTACGAGCAGTACTTC
NA	TRBV7-2	NA	TRBJ2-4	CASSYRGRNGNIQYF	TGTGCCAGCAGCTATAGGGGACGGAATGGGAACATTCAGTACTTC